This passage covers 2 T cell receptor beta chains from one sample sequenced in a study of blood T cell repertoires in COVID-19. Assay: immunoSEQ multiplex PCR; the TCRdb copy retains only in-frame clones and omits some. The repertoire holds approximately 30,000 clones, with 70% to 90% as singletons. Sequencing input: peripheral blood. These receptors were taken from a middle-aged woman with active or convalescent COVID-19.

The rearrangement joins TRBV10-2 to TRBJ2-2; the match to TRBD2 covers 9 bases. Germline V gene lookup returns CDR1 WSHSY and CDR2 SAAADI. Trimming cost V 7 bases and J 7 bases; bases outside gene matches: 10. This CDR3 spans 15 amino acids. The CDR3: CASIRASGDGGELFF. CDR3 sequence (DNA): TGCGCCAGCATCAGGGCTAGCGGGGATGGCGGGGAGCTGTTTTTT.

The chain recombines TRBV7-9 with TRBJ2-7; D uncertain. V was cut by 1 base and J by 6 bases, with 7 bases left in between. CDR1 is SEHNR and CDR2 is FQNEAQ in the germline V gene (reference sequence). This CDR3 has 12 amino acids. DNA for the CDR3: TGTGCCAGCAGCTTAGTTCCGGGCGAGCAGTACTTC. It is translated as CASSLVPGEQYF.